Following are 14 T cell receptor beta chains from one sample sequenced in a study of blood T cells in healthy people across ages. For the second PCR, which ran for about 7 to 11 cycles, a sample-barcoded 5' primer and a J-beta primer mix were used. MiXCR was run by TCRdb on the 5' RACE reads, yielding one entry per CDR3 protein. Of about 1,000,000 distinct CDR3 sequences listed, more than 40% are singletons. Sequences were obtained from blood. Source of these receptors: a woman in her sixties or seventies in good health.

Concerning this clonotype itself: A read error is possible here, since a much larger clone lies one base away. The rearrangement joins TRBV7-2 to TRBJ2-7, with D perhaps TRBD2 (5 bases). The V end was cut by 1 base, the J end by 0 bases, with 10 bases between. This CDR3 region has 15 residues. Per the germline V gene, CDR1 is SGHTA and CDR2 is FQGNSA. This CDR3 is CASSLVRAASYEQYF. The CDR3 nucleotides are TGTGCCAGCAGCTTAGTACGAGCGGCCTCCTACGAGCAGTACTTC.

CDR3: CASSYRVDYGYTF. CDR3 nucleotides: TGCGCCAGCAGCTACAGGGTAGACTATGGCTACACCTTC. The gene calls are TRBV10-1 and TRBJ1-2; maybe TRBD1 (6 bases). Per germline, CDR1 WNHNN and CDR2 SYGVQD (reference sequence). The V end lost 6 bases, the J end lost 3 bases, and 11 bases lay between the germline ends. CDR3 length equals 13 residues.

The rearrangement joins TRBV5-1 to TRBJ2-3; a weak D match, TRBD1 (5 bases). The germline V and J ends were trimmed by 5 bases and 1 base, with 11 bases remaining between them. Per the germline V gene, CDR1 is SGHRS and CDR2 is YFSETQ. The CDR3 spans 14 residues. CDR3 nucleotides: TGCGCCAGCAGGGTCGACAGTCGCACAGATACGCAGTATTTT. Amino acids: CASRVDSRTDTQYF.

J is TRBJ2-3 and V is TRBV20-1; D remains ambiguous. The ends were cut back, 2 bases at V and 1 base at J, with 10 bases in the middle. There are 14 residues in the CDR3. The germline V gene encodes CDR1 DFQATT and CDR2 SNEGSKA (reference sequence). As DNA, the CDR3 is TGCAGTGCTAGACCAGTCTGGGGCACAGATACGCAGTATTTT. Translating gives CSARPVWGTDTQYF.

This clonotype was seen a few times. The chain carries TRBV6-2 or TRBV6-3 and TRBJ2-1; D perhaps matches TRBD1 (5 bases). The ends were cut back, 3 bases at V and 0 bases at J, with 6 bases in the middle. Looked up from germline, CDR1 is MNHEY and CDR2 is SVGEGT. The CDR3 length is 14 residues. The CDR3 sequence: CASSYGASYNEQFF. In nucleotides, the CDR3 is TGTGCCAGCAGTTATGGGGCCTCCTACAATGAGCAGTTCTTC.

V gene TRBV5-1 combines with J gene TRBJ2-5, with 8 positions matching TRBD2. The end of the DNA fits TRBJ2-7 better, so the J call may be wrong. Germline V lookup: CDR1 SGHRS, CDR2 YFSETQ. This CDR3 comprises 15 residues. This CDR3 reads CATTPGLVGPCEQYF. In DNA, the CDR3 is TGCGCCACTACCCCGGGACTAGTTGGACCCTGCGAGCAGTACTTC.

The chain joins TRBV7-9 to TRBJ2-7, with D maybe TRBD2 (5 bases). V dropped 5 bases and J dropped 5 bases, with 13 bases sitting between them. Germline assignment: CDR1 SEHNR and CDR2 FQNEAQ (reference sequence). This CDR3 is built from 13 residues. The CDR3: CASSTSGLDEQYF. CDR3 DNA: TGTGCCAGCAGCACTAGTGGCTTGGACGAGCAGTACTTC.

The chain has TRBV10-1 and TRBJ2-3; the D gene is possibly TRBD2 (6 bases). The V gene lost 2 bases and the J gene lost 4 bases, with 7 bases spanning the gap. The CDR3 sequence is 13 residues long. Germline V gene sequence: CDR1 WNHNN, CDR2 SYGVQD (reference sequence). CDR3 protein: CASSERDSDTQYF. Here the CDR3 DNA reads TGCGCCAGCAGTGAGAGGGACTCAGATACGCAGTATTTT.

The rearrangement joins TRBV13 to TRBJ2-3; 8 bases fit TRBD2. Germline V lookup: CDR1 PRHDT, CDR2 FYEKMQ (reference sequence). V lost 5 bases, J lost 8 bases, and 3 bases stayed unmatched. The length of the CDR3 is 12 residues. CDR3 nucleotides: TGTGCCAGCAGCAAAACTAGCGGTACGCAGTATTTT. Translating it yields CASSKTSGTQYF.

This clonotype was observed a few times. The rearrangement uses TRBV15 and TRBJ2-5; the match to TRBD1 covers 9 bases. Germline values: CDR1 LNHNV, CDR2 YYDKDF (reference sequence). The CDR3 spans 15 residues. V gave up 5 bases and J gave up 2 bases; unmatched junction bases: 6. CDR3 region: CATSEGQGPQETQYF. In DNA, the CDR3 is TGTGCCACCAGCGAGGGACAGGGCCCTCAAGAGACCCAGTACTTC.

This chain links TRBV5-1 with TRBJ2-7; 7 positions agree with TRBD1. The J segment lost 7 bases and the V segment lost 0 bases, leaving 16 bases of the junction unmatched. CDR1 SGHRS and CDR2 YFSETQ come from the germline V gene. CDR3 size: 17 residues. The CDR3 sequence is CASSLAPGRGTGNEQYF. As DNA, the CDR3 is TGCGCCAGCAGCTTGGCGCCTGGCAGGGGGACGGGGAATGAGCAGTACTTC.

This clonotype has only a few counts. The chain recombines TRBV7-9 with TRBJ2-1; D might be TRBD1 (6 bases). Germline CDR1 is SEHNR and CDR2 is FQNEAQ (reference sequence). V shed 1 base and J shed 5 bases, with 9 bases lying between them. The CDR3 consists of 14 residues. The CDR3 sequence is CASSLERQDNEQFF. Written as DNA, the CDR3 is TGTGCCAGCAGCTTAGAGCGACAGGACAATGAGCAGTTCTTC.

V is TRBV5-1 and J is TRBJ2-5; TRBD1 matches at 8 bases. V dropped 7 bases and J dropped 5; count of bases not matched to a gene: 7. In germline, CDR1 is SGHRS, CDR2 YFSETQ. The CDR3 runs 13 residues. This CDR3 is CASGLQGAETQYF. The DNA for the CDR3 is TGCGCCAGCGGCCTCCAGGGGGCGGAGACCCAGTACTTC.

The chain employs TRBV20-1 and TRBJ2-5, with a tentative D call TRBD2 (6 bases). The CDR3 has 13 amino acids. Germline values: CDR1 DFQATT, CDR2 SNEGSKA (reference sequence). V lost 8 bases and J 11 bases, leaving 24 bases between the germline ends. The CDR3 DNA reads TGCAGTACCAGGAGGGCCAAGTTCGGGGAGCAGTACTTC. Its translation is CSTRRAKFGEQYF.